This T cell receptor beta chain came from a study of graft-versus-host responses after intestinal transplantation. In the study overall: The recipients all started with anti-thymocyte globulin induction and then took tacrolimus and steroids for around 3 years. Study-level results: GvH clones detected in recipient marrow included some appearing first in ileum or blood.

Sequencing was performed with immunoSEQ multiplex PCR; in TCRdb, only in-frame clones are kept and a portion is missing. This sample carries about 89,000 clones, roughly 91% of them seen once, and the ten largest clones take roughly 2%. V lost 3 bases and J lost 6, with 11 bases in between. Germline V gene sequence: CDR1 WSHSY, CDR2 SAAADI. The CDR3 runs to 13 residues. Worth noting for this clone: Antigen specificity is unknown.

The chain links TRBV10-2 to TRBJ2-5; weak D call: TRBD1 (5 bases). Specimen: unstimulated CD8+ T cells sorted from spleen or lymph node cells, collected before intestinal transplant. This clonotype was sampled from a human donor who received an intestinal transplant. The CDR3 nucleotides read TGCGCCAGCAGTGACTCTGACAGCAAGACCCAGTACTTC. Translating it yields CASSDSDSKTQYF.